This T cell receptor (beta chain) was identified during a study of regulatory T cells in long-lasting Graves disease. Time point: newly diagnosed GD, antithyroid drugs for less than 3 months. The TCR library was made from RNA extracted from PBMCs. Construction of TCR beta libraries relied on iRepertoire HTBI primers and on Arm-PCR targeting CDR3 regions. TCRdb independently ran MiXCR on the multiplex PCR reads; one entry per CDR3 protein. The data contain 600,000 to 650,000 distinct CDR3 sequences, roughly 15% of them singletons. Study findings and constraints: Persistent disease showed a preference for TRBV28, TRBJ1-2 and TRBJ2-5.

This clonotype was observed many times. Antigen specificity is unknown. Deletions cut 1 base from V and 4 bases from J, with 8 bases between. CDR3 size: 13 residues. CDR1 SGHTA and CDR2 FQGNSA come from the germline V gene. Another study also made use of these data, one on T cells in Graves' hyperthyroidism and ophthalmopathy. That source notes: Patients aged 18 to 65 had newly diagnosed hyperthyroidism that had lasted under 2 months. Diagnoses were established using clinical symptoms, serum thyroxine and TRAb, thyroid ultrasound and orbital computed tomography. The blood repertoire included most of the expanded thyroid clonotypes above 0.001.

This chain uses TRBV7-2 with TRBJ2-7; D not resolved. This TCR came from a woman in her twenties or thirties with Graves disease. The sample here was peripheral blood mononuclear cells (PBMCs), taken at new diagnosis, from a patient treated with antithyroid drugs. For the CDR3, the DNA is TGTGCCAGCAGCTTAGGGCGGATATACGAGCAGTACTTC. This sequence encodes CASSLGRIYEQYF.